This section outlines one T cell receptor beta chain sequence together with its context. This table comes from immunoSEQ multiplex PCR, and its TCRdb copy is limited to in-frame clones, with some not included. This sample has over 200,000 clones, with about nine tenths found just once. The sample originates from a study of blood T cell repertoires in COVID-19. Study-level information: Sample material is recorded as cDNA or gDNA derived from T cells, B-cell-depleted T cells, or PBMCs.

This CDR3 is 15 amino acids long. Germline V CDR1 and CDR2: LGHNA, YSLEER. Trimming at V came to 1 base and at J to 4 bases, leaving 7 bases not matched to a gene. The source material was peripheral blood. The chain links TRBV4-3 to TRBJ2-7; the match to TRBD1 covers 7 bases. This clonotype originated in a man in his thirties or forties with COVID-19, enrolled during active disease. The CDR3 nucleotides are TGCGCCAGCAGCCAAGTTGCCGGACAGGCTTACGAGCAGTACTTC. It yields the protein CASSQVAGQAYEQYF.